These 4 T cell receptor beta chains were all obtained from the same sample, sequenced in a study of blood T cell repertoires in COVID-19. Assay: immunoSEQ multiplex PCR; the TCRdb copy retains only in-frame clones and omits some. The data show around 230,000 clones, about nine tenths seen once. Sequenced input: peripheral blood. These receptor sequences come from a man aged 50 to 59 with COVID-19, enrolled during active disease.

The chain combines TRBV12-3 or TRBV12-4 with TRBJ2-1, with D possibly matching TRBD1 (6 bases). CDR3 length: 13 residues. The V end was cut by 5 bases, the J end by 8 bases, with 13 bases between. The CDR3, as DNA: TGTGCCAGCAGTAAAGGTGGGGGCTATGAGCAGTTCTTC. Translation gives CASSKGGGYEQFF.

V is TRBV30 and J is TRBJ2-1; 10 positions agree with TRBD1. This CDR3 has 16 residues. From germline, CDR1 is GTSNPN and CDR2 SVGIG (reference sequence). With 0 bases clipped from V and 5 bases from J, the junction kept 7 bases outside the gene matches. The CDR3 DNA is TGTGCCTGGAGTGTACTGACAGGGGGCGACAACAATGAGCAGTTCTTC. It translates to CAWSVLTGGDNNEQFF.

This clone occurred a few times. The chain joins TRBV7-9 to TRBJ1-5; D is uncertain. The CDR3 spans 14 residues. With 5 bases removed from V and 5 bases from J, the gap between germline ends came to 13 bases. Germline V gene data show CDR1 as SEHNR and CDR2 as FQNEAQ (reference sequence). In nucleotides, the CDR3 is TGTGCCAGCAGCCCCCAGTCCCGGGATCAGCCCCAGCATTTT. It is translated as CASSPQSRDQPQHF.

This CDR3 is CASSITLAGGETQYF. The CDR3 nucleotides are TGTGCCAGTAGCATTACACTAGCGGGCGGAGAGACCCAGTACTTC. The genes are TRBV19 and TRBJ2-5; 9 positions agree with TRBD2. CDR1 and CDR2 (germline): LNHDA, SQIVND (reference sequence). This CDR3 has 15 amino acids. V dropped 6 bases and J dropped 4; count of bases not matched to a gene: 9.